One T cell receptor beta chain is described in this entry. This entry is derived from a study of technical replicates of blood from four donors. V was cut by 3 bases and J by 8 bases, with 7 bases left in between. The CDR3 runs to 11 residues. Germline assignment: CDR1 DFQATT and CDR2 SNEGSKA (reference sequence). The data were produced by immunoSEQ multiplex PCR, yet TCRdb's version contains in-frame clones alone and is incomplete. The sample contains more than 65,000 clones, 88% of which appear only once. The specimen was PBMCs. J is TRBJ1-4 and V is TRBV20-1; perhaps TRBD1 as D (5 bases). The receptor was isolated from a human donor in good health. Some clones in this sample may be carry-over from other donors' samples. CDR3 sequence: CSASRGEKLFF. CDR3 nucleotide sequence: TGCAGTGCTAGTCGGGGGGAAAAACTGTTTTTT.